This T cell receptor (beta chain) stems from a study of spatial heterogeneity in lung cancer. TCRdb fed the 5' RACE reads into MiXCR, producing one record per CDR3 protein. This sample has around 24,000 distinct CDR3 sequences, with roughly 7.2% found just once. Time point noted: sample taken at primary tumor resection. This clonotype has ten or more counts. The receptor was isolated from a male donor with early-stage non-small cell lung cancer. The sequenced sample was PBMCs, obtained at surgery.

CDR3 in amino acids: CSAGPGLAGVSSEQFF. The CDR3 bases are TGCAGTGCTGGCCCCGGACTAGCTGGAGTCAGTAGTGAGCAGTTCTTC. The chain combines TRBV20-1 with TRBJ2-1; 8 bases agree with TRBD2. Unmatched junction bases numbered 18, after V lost 5 bases and J lost 9 bases. CDR3 length equals 16 residues. Germline-derived CDR1 and CDR2 are DFQATT and SNEGSKA (reference sequence).